This TCR beta chain was identified in a study of Graves' ophthalmopathy and Graves' hyperthyroidism. Study-wide results and caveats: With about 88% sensitivity and 75% to 84% specificity, a 13-signature model separated ophthalmopathy from stable hyperthyroidism.

With respect to this clonotype: As yet, its antigen is unknown. This may be a read error, as it is one base from a much larger clone.

CDR1 is LNHDA and CDR2 is SQIVND in the germline V gene (reference sequence). CDR3 length: 17 residues. Trimming cost V 8 bases and J 4 bases, with 27 bases left between them. RNA transcripts provided the template for amplifying TCR beta CDR3 regions. RT-PCR was first run with HTBI primers, then multiplex PCR in a second round. TCRdb called the multiplex PCR reads again in MiXCR, with one record for every CDR3 protein. The sample carries roughly 300,000 distinct CDR3 sequences, about 17% recorded once. Sequenced material: peripheral blood. The chain couples TRBV19 to TRBJ2-7; no firm D call. This sequence originates from an adult man with Graves' ophthalmopathy. CDR3 region: CASAQNLLQDGAYEQYF. For the CDR3, the DNA is TGTGCCAGTGCACAAAATCTTCTCCAGGACGGTGCTTACGAGCAGTACTTC.